This TCR beta chain comes out of a study of cytomegalovirus exposure and HLA in healthy donors. Study results and caveats: The authors assumed roughly uniform sequencing depth across donors for presence/absence analyses. Some V segments could not be told apart, so they were left out, TRBV6-2 and TRBV6-3 among them.

Both 60 Vbeta primers and 13 Jbeta primers went into the PCR. Authors' data handling: The authors later counted 75 million to 90 million unique TCR beta chains, 9 million to 14 million of them shared. TCRdb's table, derived via immunoSEQ multiplex PCR, lists solely in-frame clones and lacks some. V and J calls and clone size are as listed in that table; D and trimming were resolved from the DNA. The sample includes about 190,000 clones, approximately 80% of them seen just once. The table lists this clone with a count of one. No antigen is known for it. The V gene's germline CDR1 is MNHEY and CDR2 SMNVEV (reference sequence). The ends were cut back, 2 bases at V and 2 bases at J, with 8 bases in the middle. This CDR3 has 14 residues.

The clonotype was recovered from a woman under 30 in good health and CMV-seronegative. The sequenced sample consisted of PBMCs. This rearrangement joins TRBV27 to TRBJ2-3; D is possibly TRBD2 (6 bases). The CDR3 DNA reads TGTGCCAGCAGTTTAATAGCGGACACAGATACGCAGTATTTT. This sequence encodes CASSLIADTDTQYF.